This T cell receptor (beta chain) was identified in a study of T cell repertoires in cytomegalovirus infection. Study-wide background: Matching HLA type and CMV infection were both indicated by public TCR beta signatures. Findings and caveats of the study: Frequencies of public TCR beta families were cumulated, and this identified carriers of CMV plus the relevant HLA. Clonotype analysis showed dominance of the ex vivo response by HLA-C-restricted CMV-specific TCR beta clonotypes.

Ten or more counts support this clonotype. What it binds is not known. Trimming cost V 6 bases and J 2 bases, with 14 bases left between them. The CDR3 loop spans 15 amino acids. TCRdb reprocessed the reads with MiXCR, giving one entry per CDR3 protein. The sample contains hundreds of thousands of distinct CDR3 sequences, more than 9% of which appear only once. Sequencing was done on a sample of PBMCs. The rearrangement links TRBV12-3 or TRBV12-4 to TRBJ2-1, with TRBD2 as a possible D gene (6 bases). The TCR originated in a human donor in good health (CMV status not recorded). Some clones in this sample may be carry-over from other donors' samples. CDR3 sequence reads: CASSLGLSAYNEQFF. The CDR3 region has the DNA TGTGCCAGCAGCCTAGGACTAAGCGCCTACAATGAGCAGTTCTTC.